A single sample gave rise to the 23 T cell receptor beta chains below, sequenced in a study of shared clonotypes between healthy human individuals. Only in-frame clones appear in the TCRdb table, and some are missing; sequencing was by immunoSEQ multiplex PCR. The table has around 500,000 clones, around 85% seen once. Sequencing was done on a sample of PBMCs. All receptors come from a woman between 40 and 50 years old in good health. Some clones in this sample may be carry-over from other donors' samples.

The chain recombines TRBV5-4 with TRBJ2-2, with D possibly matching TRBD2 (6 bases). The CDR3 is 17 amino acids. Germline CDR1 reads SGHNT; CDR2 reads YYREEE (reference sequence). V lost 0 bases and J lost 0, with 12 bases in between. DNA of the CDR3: TGTGCCAGCAGCTTGGGCCCGGGGGACCCGAACACCGGGGAGCTGTTTTTT. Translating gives CASSLGPGDPNTGELFF.

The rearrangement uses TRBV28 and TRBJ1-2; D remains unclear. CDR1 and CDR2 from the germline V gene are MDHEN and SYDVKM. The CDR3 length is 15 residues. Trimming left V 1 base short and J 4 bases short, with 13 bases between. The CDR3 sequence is CASSLSFDISYGYTF. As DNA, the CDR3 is TGTGCCAGCAGTTTATCCTTTGACATTTCCTATGGCTACACCTTC.

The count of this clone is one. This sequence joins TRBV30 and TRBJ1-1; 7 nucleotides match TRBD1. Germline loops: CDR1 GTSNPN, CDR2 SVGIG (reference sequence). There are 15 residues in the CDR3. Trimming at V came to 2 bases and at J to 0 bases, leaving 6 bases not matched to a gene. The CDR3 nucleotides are TGTGCCTGGAGTCCTCGGACAGGAATGAACACTGAAGCTTTCTTT. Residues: CAWSPRTGMNTEAFF.

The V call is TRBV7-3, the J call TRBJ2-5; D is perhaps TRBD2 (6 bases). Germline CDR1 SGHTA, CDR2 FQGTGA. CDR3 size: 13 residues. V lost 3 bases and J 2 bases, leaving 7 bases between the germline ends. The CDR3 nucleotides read TGTGCCAGCAGCTTTAGCGGACAAGAGACCCAGTACTTC. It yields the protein CASSFSGQETQYF.

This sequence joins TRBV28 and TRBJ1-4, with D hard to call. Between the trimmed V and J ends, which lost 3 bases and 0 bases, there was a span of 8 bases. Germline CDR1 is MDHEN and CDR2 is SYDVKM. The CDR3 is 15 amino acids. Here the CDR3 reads CASSFEGATNEKLFF. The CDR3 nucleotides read TGTGCCAGCAGTTTCGAGGGTGCAACTAATGAAAAACTGTTTTTT.

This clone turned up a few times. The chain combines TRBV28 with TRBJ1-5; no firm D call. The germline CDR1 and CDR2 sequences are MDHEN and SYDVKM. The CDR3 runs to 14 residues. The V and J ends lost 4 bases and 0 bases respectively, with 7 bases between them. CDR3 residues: CASSYPYSNQPQHF. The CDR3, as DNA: TGTGCCAGCAGTTATCCTTATAGCAATCAGCCCCAGCATTTT.

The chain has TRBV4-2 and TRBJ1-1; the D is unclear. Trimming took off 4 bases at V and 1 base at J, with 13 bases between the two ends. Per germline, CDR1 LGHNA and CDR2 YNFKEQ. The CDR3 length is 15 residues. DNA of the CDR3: TGTGCCAGCAGCCTAGAGAGAGTTCGGAACACTGAAGCTTTCTTT. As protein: CASSLERVRNTEAFF.

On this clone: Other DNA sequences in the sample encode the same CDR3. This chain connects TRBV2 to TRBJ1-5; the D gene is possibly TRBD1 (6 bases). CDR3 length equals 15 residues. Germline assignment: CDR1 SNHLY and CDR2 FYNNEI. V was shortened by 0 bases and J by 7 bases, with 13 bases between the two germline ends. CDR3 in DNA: TGTGCCAGCAGTGAAGCACGGGGGGCTGGGCAGCCCCAGCATTTT. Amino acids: CASSEARGAGQPQHF. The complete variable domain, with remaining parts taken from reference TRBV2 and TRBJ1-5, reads EPEVTQTPSHQVTQMGQEVILRCVPISNHLYFYWYRQILGQKVEFLVSFYNNEISEKSEIFDDQFSVERPDGSNFTLKIRSTKLEDSAMYFCASSEARGAGQPQHFGDGTRLSIL.

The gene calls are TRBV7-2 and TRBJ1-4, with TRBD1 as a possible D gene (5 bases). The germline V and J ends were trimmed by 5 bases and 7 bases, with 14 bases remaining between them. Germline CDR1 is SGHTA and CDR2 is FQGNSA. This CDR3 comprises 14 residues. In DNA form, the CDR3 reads TGTGCCAGCAGCCCGGGATATGGGGGTGAAAAACTGTTTTTT. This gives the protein CASSPGYGGEKLFF.

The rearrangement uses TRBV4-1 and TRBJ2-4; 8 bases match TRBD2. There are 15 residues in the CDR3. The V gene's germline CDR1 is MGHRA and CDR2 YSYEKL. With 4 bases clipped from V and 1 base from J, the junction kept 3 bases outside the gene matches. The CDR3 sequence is CASSLREGAKNIQYF. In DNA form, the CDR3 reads TGCGCCAGCAGCCTTCGGGAGGGCGCCAAAAACATTCAGTACTTC.

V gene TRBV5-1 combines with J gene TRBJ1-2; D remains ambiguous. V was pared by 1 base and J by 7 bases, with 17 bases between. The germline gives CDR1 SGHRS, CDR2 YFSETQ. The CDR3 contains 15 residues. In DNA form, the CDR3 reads TGCGCCAGCAGCTTGTACGGCGCCGACCCCCGTGGCTACACCTTC. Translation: CASSLYGADPRGYTF.

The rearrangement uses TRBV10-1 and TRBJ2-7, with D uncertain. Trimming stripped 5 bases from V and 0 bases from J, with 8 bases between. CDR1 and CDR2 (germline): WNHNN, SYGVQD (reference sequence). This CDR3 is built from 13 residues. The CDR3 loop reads CASSSSNSYEQYF. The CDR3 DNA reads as TGCGCCAGCAGTTCAAGCAACTCCTACGAGCAGTACTTC.

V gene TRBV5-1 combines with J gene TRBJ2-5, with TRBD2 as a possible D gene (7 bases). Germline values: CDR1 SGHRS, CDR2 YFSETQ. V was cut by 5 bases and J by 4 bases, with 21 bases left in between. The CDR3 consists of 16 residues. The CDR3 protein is CASSLAGRGGGETQYF. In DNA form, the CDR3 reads TGCGCCAGCAGTCTGGCCGGCAGGGGAGGGGGAGAGACCCAGTACTTC.

CDR3 residues: CASSPRSRARATFFNEQFF. The CDR3, as DNA: TGTGCCAGCAGCCCGCGTTCTAGGGCCCGCGCTACATTTTTCAATGAGCAGTTCTTC. The chain has TRBV7-9 and TRBJ2-1; D gene ambiguous. CDR1 and CDR2 (germline): SEHNR, FQNEAQ (reference sequence). The CDR3 runs 19 residues. The germline V and J ends were trimmed by 5 bases and 6 bases, with 29 bases remaining between them.

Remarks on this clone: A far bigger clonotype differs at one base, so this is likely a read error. CDR3 protein: CASSVSVWAGELFF. As DNA, the CDR3 is TGTGCCAGCAGTGTATCTGTGTGGGCCGGGGAGCTGTTTTTT. The rearrangement links TRBV25-1 to TRBJ2-2; unclear D gene. The V gene's germline CDR1 is MGHDK and CDR2 SYGVNS. The CDR3 loop spans 14 amino acids. The germline V and J ends were trimmed by 4 bases and 6 bases, with 12 bases remaining between them. Supplemented by reference TRBV25-1 and TRBJ2-2, the full variable domain reads EADIYQTPRYLVIGTGKKITLECSQTMGHDKMYWYQQDPGMELHLIHYSYGVNSTEKGDLSSESTVSRIRTEHFPLTLESARPSHTSQYLCASSVSVWAGELFFGEGSRLTVL.

The CDR3 bases are TGTGCCAGCACCTTACAGGCAACTAATGAAAAACTGTTTTTT. Translating it yields CASTLQATNEKLFF. The chain employs TRBV28 and TRBJ1-4; D is perhaps TRBD1 (5 bases). Trimming pared 7 bases from V and 0 bases from J, leaving 9 bases between. Germline V gene data show CDR1 as MDHEN and CDR2 as SYDVKM. This CDR3 has 14 residues.

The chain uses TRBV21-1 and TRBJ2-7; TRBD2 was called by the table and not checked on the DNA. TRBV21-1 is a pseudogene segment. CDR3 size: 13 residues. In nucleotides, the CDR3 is TGTGCCAGCAGCAAAGCTCTAGTCTACGAGCAGTACTTC. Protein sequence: CASSKALVYEQYF.

The CDR3 DNA reads as TGTGCCAGCAGTTACACCTATGCGACTAGAAGCACGCAGTATTTT. It is translated as CASSYTYATRSTQYF. The V call is TRBV6-5, the J call TRBJ2-3, with a tentative D call TRBD2 (6 bases). Germline V CDR1 and CDR2: MNHEY, SVGAGI. Trimming took off 2 bases at V and 9 bases at J, with 18 bases between the two ends. The CDR3 runs to 15 residues.

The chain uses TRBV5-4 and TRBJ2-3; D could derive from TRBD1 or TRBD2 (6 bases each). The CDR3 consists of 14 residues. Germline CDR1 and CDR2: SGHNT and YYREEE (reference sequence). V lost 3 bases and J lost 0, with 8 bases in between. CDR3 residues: CASSWGASTDTQYF. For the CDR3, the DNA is TGTGCCAGCAGCTGGGGGGCTAGCACAGATACGCAGTATTTT.

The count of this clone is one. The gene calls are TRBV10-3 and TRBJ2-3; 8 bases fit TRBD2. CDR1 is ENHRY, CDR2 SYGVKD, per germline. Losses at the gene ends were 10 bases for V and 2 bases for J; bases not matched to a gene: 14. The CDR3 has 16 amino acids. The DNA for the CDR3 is TGTGCCACCAAACCGGGGGGGACTACGATCACAGATACGCAGTATTTT. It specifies CATKPGGTTITDTQYF.

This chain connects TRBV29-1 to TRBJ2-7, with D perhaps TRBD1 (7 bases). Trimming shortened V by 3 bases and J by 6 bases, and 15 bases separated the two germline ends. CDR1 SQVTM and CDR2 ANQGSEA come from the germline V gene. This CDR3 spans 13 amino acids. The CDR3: CSVDWRQGGEQYF. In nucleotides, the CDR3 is TGCAGCGTTGACTGGCGGCAGGGGGGCGAGCAGTACTTC.

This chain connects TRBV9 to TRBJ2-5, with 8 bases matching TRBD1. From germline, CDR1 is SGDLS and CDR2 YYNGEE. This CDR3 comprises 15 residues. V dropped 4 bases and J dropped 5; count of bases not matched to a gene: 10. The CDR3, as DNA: TGTGCCAGCAGCCCCCGGACAGGGAGTGGCGAGACCCAGTACTTC. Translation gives CASSPRTGSGETQYF.

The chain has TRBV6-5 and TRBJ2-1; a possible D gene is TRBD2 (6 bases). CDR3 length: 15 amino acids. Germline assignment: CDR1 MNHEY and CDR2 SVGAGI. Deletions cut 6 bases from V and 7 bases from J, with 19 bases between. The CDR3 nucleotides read TGTGCCAGCAGCAACGACCGGGACTCTTTTAATGAGCAGTTCTTC. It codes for CASSNDRDSFNEQFF.